This TCR beta chain was identified in a study of T cell responses to AZD1222 COVID-19 vaccine. As regards this clone: Its antigen is still unknown.

The germline V gene has CDR1 SNHLY and CDR2 FYNNEI. Trimming cost V 3 bases and J 5 bases, with 13 bases left between them. The CDR3 has 14 amino acids. TCRdb's table, derived via immunoSEQ multiplex PCR, lists solely in-frame clones and lacks some. Among around 270,000 clones listed, approximately 94% were seen once. Study results and caveats: Clonal diversity may have been underestimated, and the donors were mostly white British, with more females than males.

The material sequenced was peripheral blood, taken 28 days after the second AZD1222 dose. The chain uses TRBV2 and TRBJ1-1; D may be TRBD1 (6 bases). This sequence was found in an adult who received the AZD1222 COVID-19 vaccine. The CDR3 DNA reads TGTGCCAGCAGTGAGGCGGGGGCAGAGACTGAAGCTTTCTTT. This codes for CASSEAGAETEAFF.